This note documents a single TCR beta chain sequence. The target of this receptor is not known. No clone much larger than this one lies a single base away; base qualities are absent. As encoded in the germline V gene, CDR1 is MDHEN while CDR2 is SYDVKM. V is shortened by 5 bases, J by 1 base, and the region joining them spans 17 bases. The CDR3 sequence holds 16 residues, the cysteine and phenylalanine included. Only the CDR3 region is kept as DNA, spanning 48 bases read in frame from base 1. The entry originates in a study of a mutant IDH1 vaccine in newly diagnosed glioma (dated by TCRdb to the early 2020s). For the wider study: Vaccination started 4-6 weeks after radiotherapy alone, or was given together with temozolomide cycles in the groups whose treatment included chemotherapy. The week-35 safety follow-up took place at visit V12, and the week-47 end of study took place at visit V13. Of the 25 to 40 patients who were treated, around 62% were male and 37.5% were female, and the mean age was approximately 40 years. Prior to enrollment, standard therapy consisting of radiotherapy alone, temozolomide alone, or radiochemotherapy with temozolomide had been administered to patients, with the combination being received by most patients. Peripheral blood was drawn at six visits: V03 (baseline), V05, V07, V10, V12 and V13. Longitudinal TCRB deep sequencing was done for 25 to 30 treated patients, wherever samples were available for exploratory analyses. The paper as a whole reports these results and caveats: The authors noted that analyses of patient blood samples could not be reproduced because of sample limitations. Pseudoprogression appeared unrelated to alterations in the top peripheral T cell clonotypes detected by TCRB sequencing. PBMC samples for TCRB deep sequencing were selected based on availability. Vaccine-induced immune responses across multiple MHC alleles were detected in around 92% of patients.

The sample's time point label is to be understood as: week 35, safety follow-up. Each vaccine dose, consisting of 300 ug of a 20-mer mutant IDH1 peptide in Montanide, was administered subcutaneously with topical imiquimod. Patients were given eight vaccinations, in weeks 1, 3, 5, 7, 11, 15, 19 and 23, which matched visits V03 through V10. The donors had newly diagnosed IDH1-mutant astrocytomas of WHO grade 3 or 4 that showed loss of nuclear ATRX. The samples were drawn from NOA16, a multicentre, single-arm, open-label phase I trial in Germany that tested a mutant IDH1 peptide vaccine in humans for the first time. The DNeasy Blood and Tissue Kit was used to extract genomic DNA from EDTA blood for TCRB sequencing. Library method: the immunoSEQ multiplex PCR assay. Rearranged TCR beta chain sequences were amplified using the hsTCRB Kit according to the manufacturer's protocol. Sequencing of TCRB libraries was carried out on an Illumina MiSeq. From the authors' description of their analysis: The kit vendor's proprietary platform handled demultiplexing, trimming and gene mapping. TCRdb provides this immuneACCESS table in a form limited to in-frame rearrangements. Some clones are lacking; in checked studies, under half of them reflect an unresolved V gene, and why the rest are absent is not known. D and trimming come from the DNA, and the V and J calls and clone size come from that table. Counted in this sample were tens of thousands of clones; about four fifths of them appeared once. The biggest ten clones account for roughly 5% of the sample.

In this chain, TRBV28 is recombined with TRBJ2-5; the D segment could be TRBD1, given 5 matching bases. Sequences were derived from PBMCs, sampled from a glioma patient whose treatment included an IDH1 peptide vaccine. The TCR sequence derives from a middle-aged man with glioma. The base sequence is TGTGCCAGCAGTCCGGACACCTGGGCAGTCCAAGAGACCCAGTACTTC. This codes for CASSPDTWAVQETQYF.